The 23 T cell receptor beta chains reported below all come from one sample, sequenced in a study of OX40 agonist ivuxolimab in advanced cancers. Data came from immunoSEQ multiplex PCR; TCRdb stores just in-frame clones and leaves some out. The repertoire holds 64,000 or so clones, approximately 80% seen once, with around 0.7% in the top ten. Sequencing was performed on CD4+ or CD8+ T cells sorted from blood, taken in a trial of the OX40 agonist ivuxolimab. Receptor source: an adult with an advanced solid tumor such as melanoma, head and neck, liver or kidney cancer.

The chain couples TRBV19 to TRBJ1-1; possible D gene TRBD1, 5 bases. V was cut by 4 bases and J by 1 base, with 10 bases left in between. The CDR3 sequence is 14 residues long. Germline CDR1 and CDR2: LNHDA and SQIVND (reference sequence). The CDR3 sequence: CASSRDGRNTEAFF. The CDR3 DNA is TGTGCCAGTAGTAGGGACGGTAGGAACACTGAAGCTTTCTTT.

The V call is TRBV6-6, the J call TRBJ2-5, with TRBD2 matching over 7 bases. Trimming at V came to 5 bases and at J to 14 bases, leaving 11 bases not matched to a gene. The germline gives CDR1 MNHNY, CDR2 SVGAGI (reference sequence). This CDR3 region has 12 residues. The CDR3 DNA reads TGTGCCAGCAGTCCGGGAGGTTCGAACGAATACTTC. Translated, it gives CASSPGGSNEYF.

The rearrangement uses TRBV6-5 and TRBJ2-7; D remains unclear. Germline CDR1 MNHEY, CDR2 SVGAGI. This CDR3 contains 14 residues. V was shortened by 0 bases and J by 1 base, with 7 bases between the two germline ends. CDR3 amino acids: CASSYSGGSYEQYF. Written as DNA, the CDR3 is TGTGCCAGCAGTTACTCGGGCGGATCCTACGAGCAGTACTTC.

The chain recombines TRBV10-3 with TRBJ2-3, with D unclear. Trimming stripped 0 bases from V and 2 bases from J, with 12 bases between. Germline V lookup: CDR1 ENHRY, CDR2 SYGVKD. CDR3 length: 16 amino acids. The CDR3 loop is CAISESGSSPTDTQYF. The CDR3 region has the DNA TGTGCCATCAGTGAGTCGGGTAGCTCGCCCACAGATACGCAGTATTTT.

The rearrangement uses TRBV5-1 and TRBJ1-1; D not resolved. The V and J ends lost 0 bases and 1 base respectively, with 13 bases between them. The length of the CDR3 is 16 residues. CDR1 and CDR2 (germline): SGHRS, YFSETQ. Here the CDR3 reads CASSLDTDGSNTEAFF. In DNA form, the CDR3 reads TGCGCCAGCAGCTTGGATACGGACGGATCGAACACTGAAGCTTTCTTT. Full variable domain (remainder filled in from reference TRBV5-1 and TRBJ1-1): KAGVTQTPRYLIKTRGQQVTLSCSPISGHRSVSWYQQTPGQGLQFLFEYFSETQRNKGNFPGRFSGRQFSNSRSEMNVSTLELGDSALYLCASSLDTDGSNTEAFFGQGTRLTVV.

The chain joins TRBV27 to TRBJ2-4; 9 bases are shared with TRBD1. The germline gives CDR1 MNHEY, CDR2 SMNVEV (reference sequence). With 10 bases clipped from V and 0 bases from J, the junction kept 4 bases outside the gene matches. The CDR3 covers 14 residues. The CDR3 DNA sequence: TGTGCCAACCGACAGGGGGTAGCCAAAAACATTCAGTACTTC. Protein: CANRQGVAKNIQYF.

The J gene is TRBJ2-6, the V gene TRBV19, with 14 nucleotides matching TRBD2. CDR3 length: 17 amino acids. The junction had 2 bases not matched to a gene; V was cut back by 4 bases and J by 3 bases. The germline V gene has CDR1 LNHDA and CDR2 SQIVND (reference sequence). The CDR3 coding sequence is TGTGCCAGTAGTAGACTAGCGGGGGGGCTTGGGGCCAACGTCCTGACTTTC. This sequence encodes CASSRLAGGLGANVLTF.

This clone was counted a single time. In nucleotides, the CDR3 is TGTGCCAGTAACGACAGGGGCACTCAGCCCCAGCATTTT. Translating gives CASNDRGTQPQHF. The J gene is TRBJ1-5, the V gene TRBV19; 8 bases map to TRBD1. CDR1 is LNHDA and CDR2 is SQIVND in the germline V gene (reference sequence). This CDR3 is 13 amino acids long. Trimming at V came to 7 bases and at J to 6 bases, leaving 5 bases not matched to a gene.

This chain connects TRBV4-2 to TRBJ1-1, with D perhaps TRBD1 (5 bases). Looked up from germline, CDR1 is LGHNA and CDR2 is YNFKEQ. Trimming cost V 3 bases and J 6 bases, with 20 bases left between them. CDR3 length: 16 amino acids. The DNA of the CDR3 is TGTGCCAGCAGCCATGTACAGGCCTCACGGGGGTCTGAAGCTTTCTTT. Translation gives CASSHVQASRGSEAFF.

V gene TRBV5-4 combines with J gene TRBJ2-5; possibly TRBD2 for D (7 bases). The germline gives CDR1 SGHNT, CDR2 YYREEE (reference sequence). The CDR3 covers 14 residues. Trimming took 3 bases from V and 5 from J, leaving 14 bases between them. CDR3 nucleotides: TGTGCCAGCAGCTGGGGAGGGGGATACGAGACCCAGTACTTC. This sequence encodes CASSWGGGYETQYF.

This clone has only a few counts. The chain uses TRBV2 and TRBJ2-5; D remains unclear. The CDR3 extends over 11 amino acids. Germline-derived CDR1 and CDR2 are SNHLY and FYNNEI. Trimming shortened V by 1 base and J by 5 bases, and 2 bases separated the two germline ends. The CDR3 region is CASSEEETQYF. CDR3 in DNA: TGTGCCAGCAGTGAAGAGGAGACCCAGTACTTC.

This clone was detected only once. The V gene is TRBV21-1, the J gene TRBJ2-3; the table's D call, TRBD2, was not checked against the DNA. TRBV21-1 is marked as a pseudogene. The CDR3 length is 17 residues. The CDR3 sequence: CASSNSAASPSTDTQYF. In nucleotides, the CDR3 is TGTGCCAGCAGCAATTCCGCTGCGTCCCCTAGCACAGATACGCAGTATTTT.

The rearrangement links TRBV6-6 to TRBJ1-5; 7 bases map to TRBD1. Germline loops: CDR1 MNHNY, CDR2 SVGAGI (reference sequence). There are 12 residues in the CDR3. Trimming cost V 10 bases and J 4 bases; bases outside gene matches: 4. As DNA, the CDR3 is TGTGCCACCGGGACAGCTAATCAGCCCCAGCATTTT. It is translated as CATGTANQPQHF.

This rearrangement joins TRBV9 to TRBJ1-1, with D possibly matching TRBD1 (6 bases). Per germline, CDR1 SGDLS and CDR2 YYNGEE. Trimming pared 3 bases from V and 3 bases from J, leaving 18 bases between. The CDR3 is made up of 16 amino acids. Here the CDR3 DNA reads TGTGCCAGCAGCGCGGGCCCCAGGGGTGGTTACACTGAAGCTTTCTTT. Encoded protein: CASSAGPRGGYTEAFF.

This chain connects TRBV27 to TRBJ2-7; D unclear. From germline, CDR1 is MNHEY and CDR2 SMNVEV (reference sequence). Trimming removed 6 bases at V and 5 bases at J, with 23 bases between. The CDR3 contains 16 residues. The CDR3 nucleotides are TGTGCCAGCAGCACCACCCGCCGGTCCAATACCCACGAGCAGTACTTC. It yields the protein CASSTTRRSNTHEQYF.

The rearrangement uses TRBV5-1 and TRBJ2-7, with 9 bases aligning to TRBD1. V lost 4 bases to trimming and J lost 9 bases; unmatched junction nucleotides: 17. The CDR3 is made up of 16 amino acids. The V gene's germline CDR1 is SGHRS and CDR2 YFSETQ. The CDR3 is CASSQSAGQGGGGQYF. The CDR3, as DNA: TGCGCCAGCAGCCAAAGCGCGGGACAGGGAGGAGGAGGGCAGTACTTC.

The chain carries TRBV5-1 and TRBJ2-7; D tentatively fits TRBD1 or TRBD2 (5 bases each). V lost 0 bases, J lost 5 bases, and 18 bases lay in between. This CDR3 has 16 amino acids. Per the germline V gene, CDR1 is SGHRS and CDR2 is YFSETQ. In DNA form, the CDR3 reads TGCGCCAGCAGCTTGGCCGTGGGGAGCAGGGTGGACGAGCAGTACTTC. Translation: CASSLAVGSRVDEQYF.

In this sample, this clone turned up once. This chain links TRBV29-1 with TRBJ2-1; the D gene could be TRBD1 or TRBD2 (5 bases each). The germline V gene has CDR1 SQVTM and CDR2 ANQGSEA. The CDR3 contains 13 residues. V lost 4 bases, J lost 3 bases, and 10 bases lay in between. The CDR3 protein is CSVGRGVYNEQFF. CDR3 coding DNA: TGCAGCGTTGGAAGGGGAGTCTACAATGAGCAGTTCTTC.

The chain links TRBV7-6 to TRBJ1-4; D gene unclear. V dropped 3 bases and J dropped 8 bases, with 19 bases sitting between them. This CDR3 comprises 16 residues. The germline CDR1 and CDR2 sequences are SGHVS and FNYEAQ. The CDR3 region is CASSLQPGKKEEKLFF. The CDR3 nucleotides are TGTGCCAGCAGCTTGCAGCCGGGGAAAAAGGAAGAAAAACTGTTTTTT.

V is TRBV4-1 and J is TRBJ1-1; a possible D gene is TRBD1 (5 bases). V was shortened by 1 base and J by 1 base, with 19 bases between the two germline ends. This CDR3 is 18 amino acids long. The germline gives CDR1 MGHRA, CDR2 YSYEKL. As DNA, the CDR3 is TGCGCCAGCAGCCAAGCTGGTCAGGGATCCCGAAAGAACACTGAAGCTTTCTTT. It yields the protein CASSQAGQGSRKNTEAFF.

This sequence joins TRBV28 and TRBJ1-1, with D maybe TRBD1 (6 bases). CDR1 MDHEN and CDR2 SYDVKM come from the germline V gene. The CDR3 covers 12 residues. Trimming took 4 bases from V and 6 from J, leaving 9 bases between them. The CDR3: CASSSQGSEAFF. In DNA, the CDR3 is TGTGCCAGCAGTTCGCAGGGGTCTGAAGCTTTCTTT.

Details on this clone: The junction does not match germline at one end; this may be a read error. This specimen includes other DNA sequences encoding the same CDR3. This chain uses TRBV30 with TRBJ2-7; D uncertain. The CDR3 is 12 amino acids. From germline, CDR1 is GTSNPN and CDR2 SVGIG (reference sequence). CDR3: CAWSAASYEQYF. CDR3 DNA: TGCGCCTGGAGCGCGGCCTCCTACGAGCAGTACTTC.

The chain couples TRBV6-1 to TRBJ2-1, with D perhaps matching TRBD1 or TRBD2 (5 bases each). This CDR3 is 15 amino acids long. V was trimmed by 4 bases and J by 2 bases, leaving 12 bases between them. The germline V gene encodes CDR1 MNHNS and CDR2 SASEGT. CDR3 in amino acids: CASSVPGPAYNEQFF. For the CDR3, the DNA is TGTGCCAGCAGTGTCCCGGGACCAGCCTACAATGAGCAGTTCTTC.